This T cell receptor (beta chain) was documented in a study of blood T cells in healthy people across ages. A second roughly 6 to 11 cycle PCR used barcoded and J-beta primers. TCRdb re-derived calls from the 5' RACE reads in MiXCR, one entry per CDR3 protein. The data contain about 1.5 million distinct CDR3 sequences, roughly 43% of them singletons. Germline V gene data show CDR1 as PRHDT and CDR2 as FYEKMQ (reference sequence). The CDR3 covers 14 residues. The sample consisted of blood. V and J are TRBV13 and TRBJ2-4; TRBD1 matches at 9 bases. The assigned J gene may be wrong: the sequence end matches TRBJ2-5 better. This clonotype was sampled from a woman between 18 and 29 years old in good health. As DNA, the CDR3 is TGTGCCAGCAGCTTAGGCGACAGGGGGGAGACCCAGTACTTC. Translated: CASSLGDRGETQYF.